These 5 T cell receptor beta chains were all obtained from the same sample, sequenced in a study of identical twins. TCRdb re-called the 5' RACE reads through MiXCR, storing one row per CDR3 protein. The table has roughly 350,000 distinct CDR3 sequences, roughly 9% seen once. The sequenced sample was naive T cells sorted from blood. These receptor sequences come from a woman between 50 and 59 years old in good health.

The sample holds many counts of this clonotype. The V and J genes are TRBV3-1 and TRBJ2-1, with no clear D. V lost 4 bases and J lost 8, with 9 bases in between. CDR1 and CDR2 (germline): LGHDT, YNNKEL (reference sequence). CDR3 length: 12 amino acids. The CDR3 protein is CASSRESHEQFF. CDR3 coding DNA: TGTGCCAGCAGCCGGGAAAGCCATGAGCAGTTCTTC.

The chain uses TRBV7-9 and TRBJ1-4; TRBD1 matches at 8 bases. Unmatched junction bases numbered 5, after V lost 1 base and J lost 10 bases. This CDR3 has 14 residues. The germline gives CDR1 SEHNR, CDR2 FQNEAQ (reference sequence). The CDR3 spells CASSLDQGAGKLFF. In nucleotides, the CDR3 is TGTGCCAGCAGCTTAGATCAGGGGGCTGGAAAACTGTTTTTT. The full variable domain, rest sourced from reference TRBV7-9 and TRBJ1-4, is DTGVSQNPRHKITKRGQNVTFRCDPISEHNRLYWYRQTLGQGPEFLTYFQNEAQLEKSRLLSDRFSAERPKGSFSTLEIQRTEQGDSAMYLCASSLDQGAGKLFFGSGTQLSVL.

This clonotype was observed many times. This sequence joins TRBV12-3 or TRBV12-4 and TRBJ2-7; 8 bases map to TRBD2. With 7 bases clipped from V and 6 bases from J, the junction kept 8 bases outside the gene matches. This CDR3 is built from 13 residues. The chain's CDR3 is CASTQREGREQYF. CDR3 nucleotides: TGTGCCAGCACCCAACGGGAGGGCCGCGAGCAGTACTTC.

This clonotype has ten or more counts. CDR3 in DNA: TGTGCCAGCAGAAACCTGGGAGGCATCGGTGATACGCAGTATTTT. This encodes CASRNLGGIGDTQYF. The V call is TRBV12-3 or TRBV12-4, the J call TRBJ2-3; a possible D gene is TRBD2 (6 bases). This CDR3 contains 15 residues. The V and J ends lost 6 bases and 6 bases respectively, with 19 bases between them.

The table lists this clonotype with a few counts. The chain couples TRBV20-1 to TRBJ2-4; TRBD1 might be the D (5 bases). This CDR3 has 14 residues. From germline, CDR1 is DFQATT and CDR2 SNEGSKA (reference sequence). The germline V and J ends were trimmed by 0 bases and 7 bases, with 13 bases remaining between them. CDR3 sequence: CSARDARDTNIQYF. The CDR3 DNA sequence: TGCAGTGCTAGAGATGCCAGGGATACCAACATTCAGTACTTC.